The 26 T cell receptor beta chains presented below share a single source sample, sequenced in a study of T cells expressing NK-cell markers (dated by TCRdb to 2019 to 2021). The library was obtained by 5' RACE. TCRdb names Illumina HiSeq 2000 as the instrument used. TCRdb reanalyzed the reads, keeping one entry per CDR3 protein sequence and omitting DNA. This sample's table contains about 390,000 distinct CDR3 sequences. Around a tenth of the sample rests with the top ten. Source material: blood T cells: a sorted CD56 or NKG2C T cell subset, CD4+ or CD8+ T cells, or bulk PBMC T cells (not recorded which). These receptors were collected from a woman between 50 and 59 years old in good health. Donor details come from another sample of the same person, matched by shared clones.

This chain joins TRBV5-1 and TRBJ2-1. CDR1 and CDR2 (germline): SGHRS, YFSETQ. The CDR3 extends over 14 amino acids. CDR3 region: CASSPRSGYNEQFF.

The chain uses TRBV11-3 and TRBJ2-1. The germline V gene encodes CDR1 SGHNT and CDR2 YENEEA. The CDR3 extends over 14 amino acids. The CDR3 sequence is CASSLATSVNEQFF.

This chain joins TRBV27 and TRBJ2-1; the D gene TCRdb calls, TRBD2, cannot be checked with no DNA. This CDR3 is 15 amino acids long. Germline assignment: CDR1 MNHEY and CDR2 SMNVEV (reference sequence). Here the CDR3 reads CASMGFGRATNEQFF.

This chain links TRBV5-1 with TRBJ1-2; the D gene TCRdb calls, TRBD1, cannot be checked with no DNA. The germline gives CDR1 SGHRS, CDR2 YFSETQ. The CDR3 is made up of 14 amino acids. The CDR3: CASSWALGPYGYTF.

This sequence joins TRBV4-1 and TRBJ1-3. Germline CDR1 reads MGHRA; CDR2 reads YSYEKL. This CDR3 comprises 17 residues. Here the CDR3 reads CASSQDVKPTSGNTIYF.

This chain connects TRBV20-1 to TRBJ2-1; the TCRdb call, TRBD2, lacks DNA for checking. Germline CDR1 and CDR2: DFQATT and SNEGSKA (reference sequence). The CDR3 runs 14 residues. Here the CDR3 reads CSAGEGGTIGEQFF.

J is TRBJ1-2 and V is TRBV29-1; the D call of TRBD1 rests on TCRdb alone, since no DNA is present to check it. Germline values: CDR1 SQVTM, CDR2 ANQGSEA. CDR3 size: 12 residues. CDR3 region: CSVTRRVGGSSF.

The rearrangement uses TRBV5-4 and TRBJ2-7. The CDR3 runs 14 residues. Per germline, CDR1 SGHNT and CDR2 YYREEE (reference sequence). The CDR3 reads CASSSQRESSEQYF.

This chain uses TRBV3-1 with TRBJ2-7; as DNA is missing, the TRBD1 call by TCRdb cannot be tested. Germline CDR1 and CDR2: LGHDT and YNNKEL (reference sequence). The CDR3 has 18 residues. The CDR3 here is CASSQVSPGSLRIYEQYF.

The chain recombines TRBV6-4 with TRBJ1-1. The CDR3 consists of 12 residues. CDR1 is MRHNA, CDR2 SNTAGT, per germline. The CDR3 region is CASSDYAGEAFF.

V is TRBV30 and J is TRBJ2-7; TCRdb reports TRBD2, a call that lacks DNA to check it against. Germline loops: CDR1 GTSNPN, CDR2 SVGIG (reference sequence). CDR3 length equals 13 residues. The CDR3 region is CAWSMGLLYEQYF.

The chain's CDR3 is CASSKTRETLNEQFF. This chain joins TRBV5-6 and TRBJ2-1. Per germline, CDR1 SGHDT and CDR2 YYEEEE. The CDR3 runs to 15 residues. Complete variable domain (other parts from reference TRBV5-6 and TRBJ2-1): DAGVTQSPTHLIKTRGQQVTLRCSPKSGHDTVSWYQQALGQGPQFIFQYYEEEERQRGNFPDRFSGHQFPNYSSELNVNALLLGDSALYLCASSKTRETLNEQFFGPGTRLTVL.

The chain has TRBV20-1 and TRBJ2-7; TCRdb gives TRBD2 as the D gene, but with no DNA this cannot be confirmed. The CDR3 totals 17 residues. Germline V gene data show CDR1 as DFQATT and CDR2 as SNEGSKA (reference sequence). The CDR3 protein is CSARGVSIRAEGYEQYF.

The J gene is TRBJ1-5, the V gene TRBV4-1; TCRdb proposes TRBD1, but this gene call is untestable without DNA. Germline CDR1 is MGHRA and CDR2 is YSYEKL. This CDR3 has 14 amino acids. This chain's CDR3 is CASSQPGKHQPQHF.

The chain employs TRBV29-1 and TRBJ1-1; absent DNA, TCRdb's TRBD1 call cannot be checked. CDR1 is SQVTM and CDR2 is ANQGSEA in the germline V gene. CDR3 length equals 16 residues. The chain's CDR3 is CSVVARTGKRDTEAFF. Looking up the rest from reference TRBV29-1 and TRBJ1-1 gives the full variable domain: SAVISQKPSRDICQRGTSLTIQCQVDSQVTMMFWYRQQPGQSLTLIATANQGSEATYESGFVIDKFPISRPNLTFSTLTVSNMSPEDSSIYLCSVVARTGKRDTEAFFGQGTRLTVV.

This chain uses TRBV7-9 with TRBJ1-1; TCRdb proposes TRBD1, but this gene call is untestable without DNA. CDR1 is SEHNR and CDR2 is FQNEAQ in the germline V gene (reference sequence). The CDR3 sequence is 15 residues long. The chain's CDR3 is CASSSWDSENTEAFF.

The chain employs TRBV29-1 and TRBJ1-1; TCRdb selects TRBD1, and the lack of DNA leaves this call unchecked. Per the germline V gene, CDR1 is SQVTM and CDR2 is ANQGSEA. CDR3 length: 14 amino acids. The CDR3 region is CSVGTGDRGTEAFF.

The rearrangement uses TRBV5-1 and TRBJ1-1; lacking DNA, the TRBD1 call made by TCRdb goes unchecked. The CDR3 runs to 15 residues. Germline V lookup: CDR1 SGHRS, CDR2 YFSETQ. CDR3 protein: CASSQAGTGNTEAFF.

The chain employs TRBV7-8 and TRBJ2-1. Germline assignment: CDR1 SGHVS and CDR2 FQNEAQ. The length of the CDR3 is 12 residues. This CDR3 is CASSPLTPIRFF.

J is TRBJ2-3 and V is TRBV20-1; TCRdb outputs TRBD2, but without DNA this stays unchecked. This CDR3 is built from 15 residues. Germline V gives CDR1 DFQATT, CDR2 SNEGSKA (reference sequence). CDR3 in amino acids: CSARGLASSTDTQYF.

The V gene is TRBV6-4, the J gene TRBJ1-1; no DNA is available, so the TRBD1 call from TCRdb remains unchecked. This CDR3 region has 16 residues. Germline CDR1 is MRHNA and CDR2 is SNTAGT. The CDR3 is CASRPYFLSGGTEAFF.

The rearrangement joins TRBV5-8 to TRBJ2-1; TCRdb names TRBD2, which stays unverified in the absence of DNA. Per germline, CDR1 SGHTS and CDR2 YDEGEE. The length of the CDR3 is 17 residues. CDR3 region: CASSFGLAGDPYNEQFF.

The genes are TRBV18 and TRBJ2-3. From germline, CDR1 is KGHSH and CDR2 LQKENI. CDR3 size: 15 residues. The CDR3 here is CASSTGFSSTDTQYF. Full variable domain (rest looked up from reference TRBV18 and TRBJ2-3): NAGVMQNPRHLVRRRGQEARLRCSPMKGHSHVYWYRQLPEEGLKFMVYLQKENIIDESGMPKERFSAEFPKEGPSILRIQQVVRGDSAAYFCASSTGFSSTDTQYFGPGTRLTVL.

The chain uses TRBV14 and TRBJ2-1; the TCRdb D gene call, TRBD2, has no DNA to confirm it. Germline V lookup: CDR1 SGHDN, CDR2 FVKESK. The CDR3 extends over 19 amino acids. CDR3 protein: CASSQDFIGLAGDRNEQFF.

The gene calls are TRBV2 and TRBJ2-3; TCRdb's D call of TRBD2 is untestable without DNA. The V gene's germline CDR1 is SNHLY and CDR2 FYNNEI. CDR3 size: 15 residues. CDR3 residues: CASSPLPSQGDTQYF.

This chain connects TRBV6-5 to TRBJ1-1; TCRdb selects TRBD1, and the lack of DNA leaves this call unchecked. This CDR3 is built from 14 residues. From germline, CDR1 is MNHEY and CDR2 SVGAGI. Here the CDR3 reads CASRRQVTYTEAFF.